Each of the 21 T cell receptor beta chains below was sequenced from the same sample in a study of OX40 agonist ivuxolimab in advanced cancers. Method: immunoSEQ multiplex PCR; TCRdb's copy keeps in-frame clones and lacks some. The table shows about 79,000 clones, with roughly 90% occurring only once. Source: CD4+ or CD8+ T cells sorted from blood, taken in a trial of the OX40 agonist ivuxolimab. These receptors all stem from an adult with an advanced solid tumor such as melanoma, head and neck, liver or kidney cancer.

The gene calls are TRBV19 and TRBJ1-1; possible D gene TRBD1, 6 bases. The CDR3 has 13 residues. V was trimmed by 7 bases and J by 0 bases, leaving 9 bases between them. The germline CDR1 and CDR2 sequences are LNHDA and SQIVND (reference sequence). The CDR3 loop reads CASKRGVNTEAFF. CDR3 bases: TGTGCCAGTAAGAGGGGGGTGAACACTGAAGCTTTCTTT. The full variable domain, completed using reference TRBV19 and TRBJ1-1, is DGGITQSPKYLFRKEGQNVTLSCEQNLNHDAMYWYRQDPGQGLRLIYYSQIVNDFQKGDIAEGYSVSREKKESFPLTVTSAQKNPTAFYLCASKRGVNTEAFFGQGTRLTVV.

The chain joins TRBV7-9 to TRBJ2-6; D remains unclear. Germline V gene sequence: CDR1 SEHNR, CDR2 FQNEAQ (reference sequence). Deletions cut 2 bases from V and 2 bases from J, with 4 bases between. This CDR3 contains 14 residues. The CDR3 DNA sequence: TGTGCCAGCAGCTTACCTCCTGGGGCCAACGTCCTGACTTTC. This sequence encodes CASSLPPGANVLTF.

The rearrangement links TRBV7-2 to TRBJ1-5; no clear D gene. Between the trimmed V and J ends, which lost 1 base and 0 bases, there was a span of 10 bases. Germline lookup yields CDR1 SGHTA and CDR2 FQGNSA. The CDR3 loop spans 16 amino acids. The DNA for the CDR3 is TGTGCCAGCAGCTTAGTCGGCTCTTATAGCAATCAGCCCCAGCATTTT. This sequence encodes CASSLVGSYSNQPQHF.

This chain links TRBV19 with TRBJ1-3; 7 bases fit TRBD1. With V trimmed by 5 bases and J by 8 bases, 9 bases remained unmatched. The germline V gene has CDR1 LNHDA and CDR2 SQIVND (reference sequence). CDR3 length: 14 amino acids. DNA of the CDR3: TGTGCCAGTAGTCCTCCACAGGGGCGGCACACCATATATTTT. Protein product: CASSPPQGRHTIYF. The whole variable domain, remainder taken from reference TRBV19 and TRBJ1-3, is DGGITQSPKYLFRKEGQNVTLSCEQNLNHDAMYWYRQDPGQGLRLIYYSQIVNDFQKGDIAEGYSVSREKKESFPLTVTSAQKNPTAFYLCASSPPQGRHTIYFGEGSWLTVV.

The chain carries TRBV7-3 and TRBJ1-2, with unresolved D. Trimming removed 3 bases from V and 7 bases from J, with 15 bases in between. The CDR3 totals 14 residues. Germline CDR1 reads SGHTA; CDR2 reads FQGTGA. The CDR3 bases are TGTGCCAGCAGCTTCGGACCGTCTGAGGTTGGCTACACCTTC. Its translation is CASSFGPSEVGYTF.

The chain links TRBV11-3 to TRBJ2-3; 10 nucleotides line up with TRBD1. Germline CDR1 SGHNT, CDR2 YENEEA. V shed 4 bases, J shed 4 bases, and the junction held 5 bases outside the gene matches. The length of the CDR3 is 15 residues. CDR3 amino acids: CASSSRQGAADTQYF. The CDR3 bases are TGTGCCAGCAGCTCGAGACAGGGGGCTGCAGATACGCAGTATTTT.

J is TRBJ1-1 and V is TRBV6-4; 11 bases fit TRBD1. The CDR3 sequence is 15 residues long. In germline, CDR1 is MRHNA, CDR2 SNTAGT. The trim removed 4 bases at V and 5 bases at J, leaving 6 bases unmatched. Written as DNA, the CDR3 is TGTGCCAGCAGTGCAGGGACAGGGGGAGAAACTGAAGCTTTCTTT. As protein: CASSAGTGGETEAFF.

The chain has TRBV7-9 and TRBJ2-1; weak D call: TRBD2 (6 bases). The CDR3 is 17 amino acids. Trimming removed 2 bases at V and 8 bases at J, with 22 bases between. Germline V gene lookup returns CDR1 SEHNR and CDR2 FQNEAQ (reference sequence). The CDR3, as DNA: TGTGCCAGCAGCTTACCCTCGCGGGACCAACAAGGGTATGAGCAGTTCTTC. Protein: CASSLPSRDQQGYEQFF.

The chain employs TRBV10-3 and TRBJ2-1, with 12 bases aligning to TRBD2. The ends lost 6 bases at V and 5 bases at J; junction bases unmatched: 5. Germline V gene lookup returns CDR1 ENHRY and CDR2 SYGVKD. The CDR3 extends over 15 amino acids. CDR3 DNA: TGTGCCATCAGCCGACTAGCGGGAGAGGACAATGAGCAGTTCTTC. As protein: CAISRLAGEDNEQFF.

For the CDR3, the DNA is TGTGCCAGCAGCTTGGTGCGGGGAGAAAAACTGTTTTTT. Its protein product is CASSLVRGEKLFF. The chain employs TRBV5-6 and TRBJ1-4; D is unclear. With 0 bases removed from V and 8 bases from J, the gap between germline ends came to 8 bases. Germline V lookup: CDR1 SGHDT, CDR2 YYEEEE. The CDR3 consists of 13 residues.

The rearrangement links TRBV15 to TRBJ2-1, with D unresolved. The germline CDR1 and CDR2 sequences are LNHNV and YYDKDF (reference sequence). The CDR3 extends over 14 amino acids. Between the trimmed V and J ends, which lost 1 base and 4 bases, there was a span of 8 bases. CDR3: CATSRGRAYNEQFF. DNA of the CDR3: TGTGCCACCAGCAGAGGCCGGGCGTACAATGAGCAGTTCTTC.

V and J are TRBV5-8 and TRBJ2-3; 7 nucleotides align to TRBD2. The CDR3 has 15 amino acids. The V segment lost 0 bases and the J segment 4 bases; nucleotides outside the gene matches: 5. Germline values: CDR1 SGHTS, CDR2 YDEGEE. The CDR3 sequence is CASSLGEGRADTQYF. The CDR3 bases are TGTGCCAGCAGCTTGGGGGAGGGGCGAGCAGATACGCAGTATTTT.

The gene calls are TRBV6-1 and TRBJ1-4, with a possible D match to TRBD1 (6 bases). There are 15 residues in the CDR3. Trimming took off 3 bases at V and 1 base at J, with 9 bases between the two ends. Germline V gives CDR1 MNHNS, CDR2 SASEGT. The CDR3 here is CASSDTGITNEKLFF. The CDR3, as DNA: TGTGCCAGCAGTGATACAGGGATAACTAATGAAAAACTGTTTTTT.

The chain carries TRBV6-5 and TRBJ2-5; D is undetermined. Germline V gene data show CDR1 as MNHEY and CDR2 as SVGAGI. The CDR3 is made up of 13 amino acids. V lost 2 bases and J 5 bases, leaving 9 bases between the germline ends. The CDR3 DNA reads TGTGCCAGCAGTTACGTCAGGTTGGAGACCCAGTACTTC. As protein: CASSYVRLETQYF.

This chain uses TRBV4-3 with TRBJ2-4; 11 positions agree with TRBD2. CDR1 and CDR2 from the germline V gene are LGHNA and YSLEER. The trim removed 4 bases at V and 0 bases at J, leaving 11 bases unmatched. The CDR3 is 19 residues long. The CDR3: CASSRLTSGGVPAKNIQYF. The CDR3 DNA reads TGCGCCAGCAGCCGACTAACTAGCGGGGGAGTTCCAGCCAAAAACATTCAGTACTTC.

This chain uses TRBV5-5 with TRBJ1-5; D perhaps matches TRBD1 (6 bases). CDR1 and CDR2 (germline): SGHKS, YYEKEE (reference sequence). Trimming removed 2 bases at V and 8 bases at J, with 17 bases between. This CDR3 is 15 amino acids long. In DNA, the CDR3 is TGTGCCAGCAGCTTACAGGGTTGGGGTGGGGAGCCCCAGCATTTT. Its protein product is CASSLQGWGGEPQHF.

This clone is a singleton in its sample. The gene calls are TRBV29-1 and TRBJ2-5, with a weak D call TRBD1 (5 bases). Germline V CDR1 and CDR2: SQVTM, ANQGSEA. The CDR3 has 12 residues. V was trimmed by 4 bases and J by 4 bases, leaving 10 bases between them. CDR3 sequence reads: CSVVDSSETQYF. CDR3 coding DNA: TGCAGCGTTGTAGACAGCTCAGAGACCCAGTACTTC.

The DNA of the CDR3 is TGTGCCAGCAGTTACGCCGGACAGGAGGGCTATGGCTACACCTTC. Amino acid sequence: CASSYAGQEGYGYTF. The rearrangement links TRBV6-5 to TRBJ1-2, with TRBD1 matching over 7 bases. This CDR3 is 15 amino acids long. The germline V gene encodes CDR1 MNHEY and CDR2 SVGAGI. J gave up 4 bases and V 2 bases, and 7 bases lay outside the gene matches.

The chain carries TRBV30 and TRBJ2-7; 12 nucleotides align to TRBD2. The CDR3 is made up of 17 amino acids. CDR1 GTSNPN and CDR2 SVGIG come from the germline V gene (reference sequence). V was pared by 2 bases and J by 2 bases, with 10 bases of the junction left unmatched. CDR3 coding DNA: TGTGCCTGGAGTTCCCTACGGACTAGCGGGGCCCCCTACGAGCAGTACTTC. Translation gives CAWSSLRTSGAPYEQYF.

V and J are TRBV19 and TRBJ2-1; TRBD2 aligns across 9 bases. CDR3 size: 16 residues. Germline values: CDR1 LNHDA, CDR2 SQIVND (reference sequence). V lost 1 base to trimming and J lost 4 bases; unmatched junction nucleotides: 5. DNA of the CDR3: TGTGCCAGTAGTATAGCCCCAGCGGGAGGATACAATGAGCAGTTCTTC. Translated: CASSIAPAGGYNEQFF. Filled out from reference TRBV19 and TRBJ2-1, the complete variable domain reads DGGITQSPKYLFRKEGQNVTLSCEQNLNHDAMYWYRQDPGQGLRLIYYSQIVNDFQKGDIAEGYSVSREKKESFPLTVTSAQKNPTAFYLCASSIAPAGGYNEQFFGPGTRLTVL.

The V and J genes are TRBV5-6 and TRBJ2-3; weak D call: TRBD2 (6 bases). Germline lookup yields CDR1 SGHDT and CDR2 YYEEEE. This CDR3 region has 18 residues. Trimming removed 4 bases at V and 0 bases at J, with 21 bases between. The CDR3: CASSIPTGDLLSTDTQYF. In DNA form, the CDR3 reads TGTGCCAGCAGCATCCCAACGGGGGACTTACTTAGCACAGATACGCAGTATTTT.